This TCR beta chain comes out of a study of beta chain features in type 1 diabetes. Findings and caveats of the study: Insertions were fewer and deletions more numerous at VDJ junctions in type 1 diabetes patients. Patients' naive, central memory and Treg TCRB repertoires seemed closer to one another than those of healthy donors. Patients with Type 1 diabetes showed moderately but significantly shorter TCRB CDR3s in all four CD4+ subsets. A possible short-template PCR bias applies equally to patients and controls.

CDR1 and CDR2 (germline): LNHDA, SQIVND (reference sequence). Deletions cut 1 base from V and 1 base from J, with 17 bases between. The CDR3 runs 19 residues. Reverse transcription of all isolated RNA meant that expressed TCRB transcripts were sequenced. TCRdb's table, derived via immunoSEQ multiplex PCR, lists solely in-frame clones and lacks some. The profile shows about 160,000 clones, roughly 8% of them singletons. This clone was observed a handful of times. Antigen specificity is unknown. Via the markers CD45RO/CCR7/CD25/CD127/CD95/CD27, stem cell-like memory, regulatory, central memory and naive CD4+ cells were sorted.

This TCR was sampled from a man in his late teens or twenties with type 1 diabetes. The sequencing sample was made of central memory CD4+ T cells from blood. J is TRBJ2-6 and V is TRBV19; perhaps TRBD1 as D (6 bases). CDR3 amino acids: CASSIGWARGRSGANVLTF. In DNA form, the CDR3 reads TGTGCCAGTAGTATAGGGTGGGCCAGGGGCCGATCTGGGGCCAACGTCCTGACTTTC.